This T cell receptor beta chain stems from a study of PD-1 blockade in classical Hodgkin lymphoma. The V end lost 8 bases, the J end lost 7 bases, and 9 bases lay between the germline ends. This CDR3 is 11 amino acids long. The germline V gene has CDR1 WSHSY and CDR2 SAAADI. This clone was counted a few times. The antigen is undetermined. Time point: cycle 4 day 1 (C4D1), after around six weeks of nivolumab. Each patient experienced a relapse that followed autologous stem cell transplantation, and brentuximab vedotin exposure varied. Whole-study results and caveats: Newly diagnosed patients had baseline TCR diversity that was reportedly lower than that of healthy donors. Patients with a complete response exhibited baseline diversity comparable to newly diagnosed patients. Anyone who began nivolumab under 1 year after ASCT was excluded. What caused the repertoire differences, perhaps disease activity or prior therapy, remains undefined.

Data came from immunoSEQ multiplex PCR; TCRdb stores just in-frame clones and leaves some out. The data contain some 19,000 clones, 80% of them singletons. The sample here was peripheral blood mononuclear cells (PBMCs), taken before the fourth cycle of nivolumab. The rearrangement uses TRBV10-2 and TRBJ1-5; no definite D call. The receptor's source is a human donor with classical Hodgkin lymphoma. CDR3 loop: CASGPWQPQHF. Written as DNA, the CDR3 is TGCGCCAGCGGACCATGGCAGCCCCAGCATTTT.